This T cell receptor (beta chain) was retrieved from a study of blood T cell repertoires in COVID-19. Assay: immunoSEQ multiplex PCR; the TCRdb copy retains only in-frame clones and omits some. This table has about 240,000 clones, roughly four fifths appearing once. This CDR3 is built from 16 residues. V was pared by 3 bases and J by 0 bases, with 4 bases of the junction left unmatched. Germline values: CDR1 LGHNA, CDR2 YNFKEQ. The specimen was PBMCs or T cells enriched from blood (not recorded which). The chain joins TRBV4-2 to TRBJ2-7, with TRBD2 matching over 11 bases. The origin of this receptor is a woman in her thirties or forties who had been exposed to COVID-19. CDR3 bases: TGTGCCAGCAGCCATCACGGGACTAGCGGCTCCTACGAGCAGTACTTC. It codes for CASSHHGTSGSYEQYF.